The 15 T cell receptor beta chains in this list originate from one sample, sequenced in a study of human T cells and chemical hapten exposure. Time point indicated: patch test 1, 2 weeks after DPC sensitization. Treatment in this sample: therapeutic diphenylcyclopropenone sensitization with weekly scalp DPC. TCRdb processed the RACE reads anew with MiXCR; each CDR3 protein has one entry. There are 300,000 to 350,000 distinct CDR3 sequences in the sample; roughly 6.9% occur only once, and 7% to 10% lies in the top ten. Sequenced here: whole blood, sampled in connection with sensitization to the hapten diphenylcyclopropenone (DPC). These receptors were collected from a woman in her late teens or twenties with alopecia areata. Some clones in this sample may be carry-over from other donors' samples.

The J gene is TRBJ2-7, the V gene TRBV20-1; D perhaps matches TRBD1 (7 bases). V was cut by 4 bases and J by 2 bases, with 12 bases left in between. Germline V gene data show CDR1 as DFQATT and CDR2 as SNEGSKA (reference sequence). This CDR3 has 13 amino acids. The CDR3, as DNA: TGCAGTGCTACGCGGGACAGAACCTACGAGCAGTACTTC. Its protein is CSATRDRTYEQYF.

There are a few counts of this clonotype. V is TRBV25-1 and J is TRBJ2-7; tentatively, D is TRBD1 (5 bases). In germline, CDR1 is MGHDK, CDR2 SYGVNS. CDR3 length equals 14 residues. The ends were cut back, 8 bases at V and 2 bases at J, with 16 bases in the middle. The CDR3 DNA sequence: TGTGCCAGCTCTCCAGGGCCCGGACCCTACGAGCAGTACTTC. Its translation is CASSPGPGPYEQYF.

This clonotype has more than one count but fewer than ten. Being one base from a much bigger clone, this may be a read error. This chain links TRBV20-1 with TRBJ2-3; possible D gene TRBD2, 6 bases. Trimming shortened V by 2 bases and J by 1 base, and 7 bases separated the two germline ends. From germline, CDR1 is DFQATT and CDR2 SNEGSKA (reference sequence). CDR3 size: 13 residues. The CDR3 DNA follows: TGCAGTGCTAGATCTAGCGGCACAGATACGCAGTATTTT. Its protein product is CSARSSGTDTQYF.

This clonotype has only a few counts. The rearrangement uses TRBV6-2 or TRBV6-3 and TRBJ1-2; no definite D call. The V and J ends lost 7 bases and 4 bases respectively, with 13 bases between them. Germline V CDR1 and CDR2: MNHEY, SVGEGT. The CDR3 has 13 residues. The CDR3: CASTPGRAYGYTF. CDR3 in DNA: TGTGCCAGCACCCCAGGCCGTGCCTATGGCTACACCTTC.

At least ten counts were recorded for this clonotype. The chain is built from TRBV7-3 and TRBJ2-3; D gene ambiguous. V was clipped by 5 bases and J by 4 bases, with 13 bases between them. The CDR3 length is 14 residues. The V gene's germline CDR1 is SGHTA and CDR2 FQGTGA. This chain's CDR3 is CASSVKGPSDTQYF. The CDR3 DNA sequence: TGTGCCAGCAGCGTAAAGGGTCCCTCAGATACGCAGTATTTT.

This clonotype was counted only a few times. V and J are TRBV12-5 and TRBJ1-1; possibly TRBD1 for D (5 bases). Germline loops: CDR1 LGHNT, CDR2 FRNRAP. The CDR3 runs 15 residues. Trimming removed 7 bases from V and 0 bases from J, with 15 bases in between. The CDR3 nucleotides read TGTGCTAGTGCCTGGGACCTTCTCCTGAACACTGAAGCTTTCTTT. Residues: CASAWDLLLNTEAFF. Full variable domain (rest looked up from reference TRBV12-5 and TRBJ1-1): DARVTQTPRHKVTEMGQEVTMRCQPILGHNTVFWYRQTMMQGLELLAYFRNRAPLDDSGMPKDRFSAEMPDATLATLKIQPSEPRDSAVYFCASAWDLLLNTEAFFGQGTRLTVV.

In its sample, this clonotype was seen many times. The chain employs TRBV7-2 and TRBJ1-2; 8 nucleotides line up with TRBD1. J was trimmed by 6 bases and V by 1 base; bases with no gene match: 7. CDR1 and CDR2 (germline): SGHTA, FQGNSA. The CDR3 covers 15 residues. The CDR3 is CASSLVTGGTDGYTF. CDR3 bases: TGTGCCAGCAGCTTAGTCACAGGGGGTACGGATGGCTACACCTTC.

This clonotype was detected only a few times. The V gene is TRBV10-3, the J gene TRBJ2-3; D is undetermined. Germline V gene sequence: CDR1 ENHRY, CDR2 SYGVKD. V was shortened by 2 bases and J by 2 bases, with 11 bases between the two germline ends. The CDR3 extends over 15 amino acids. The CDR3 sequence: CAISEALLDTDTQYF. CDR3 bases: TGTGCCATCAGTGAGGCGCTATTGGACACAGATACGCAGTATTTT.

This clonotype was counted many times. The chain is built from TRBV5-1 and TRBJ2-3; the D gene is possibly TRBD2 (5 bases). Trimming left V 4 bases short and J 1 base short, with 13 bases between. Germline CDR1 reads SGHRS; CDR2 reads YFSETQ. The CDR3 has 15 amino acids. The CDR3 region has the DNA TGCGCCAGCAGCCCGGACTTCTCCCGCACAGATACGCAGTATTTT. Translating gives CASSPDFSRTDTQYF. The whole variable domain, filled in from reference TRBV5-1 and TRBJ2-3, reads KAGVTQTPRYLIKTRGQQVTLSCSPISGHRSVSWYQQTPGQGLQFLFEYFSETQRNKGNFPGRFSGRQFSNSRSEMNVSTLELGDSALYLCASSPDFSRTDTQYFGPGTRLTVL.

The rearrangement uses TRBV6-6 and TRBJ1-2, with unresolved D. Trimming took off 4 bases at V and 4 bases at J, with 16 bases between the two ends. The CDR3 is made up of 15 amino acids. The V gene's germline CDR1 is MNHNY and CDR2 SVGAGI (reference sequence). The CDR3 loop reads CASSSTRRGVYGYTF. CDR3 DNA: TGTGCCAGCAGTTCCACTAGGAGAGGAGTCTATGGCTACACCTTC.

The chain carries TRBV4-2 and TRBJ1-5, with 9 bases identical to TRBD1. The V gene end was trimmed by 5 bases and the J gene end by 5 bases; junction bases not matched to a gene: 10. The CDR3 is 16 residues long. Germline V gene sequence: CDR1 LGHNA, CDR2 YNFKEQ. CDR3 in amino acids: CASSTQLDRGDQPQHF. The CDR3 DNA follows: TGTGCCAGCAGCACCCAATTGGACAGGGGAGATCAGCCCCAGCATTTT.

To note about this clonotype: Just one base apart from a much larger clone, this may be a read error. The V and J genes are TRBV6-5 and TRBJ2-5; D not certain. This CDR3 is built from 12 residues. CDR1 and CDR2 (germline): MNHEY, SVGAGI. In DNA, the CDR3 is TGTGCCAGCAGCTCGGTTCAAGAGACCAAGTACTTC. It specifies CASSSVQETKYF.

The table lists this clonotype with a few counts. The rearrangement uses TRBV18 and TRBJ1-2, with D unclear. Germline V CDR1 and CDR2: KGHSH, LQKENI. The CDR3 has 15 residues. Between the trimmed V and J ends, which lost 3 bases and 8 bases, there was a span of 19 bases. The CDR3 DNA follows: TGTGCCAGCTCACCGGGGTTGTTAGTGGCAGGAGGCTACACCTTC. Residues: CASSPGLLVAGGYTF.

The chain is built from TRBV28 and TRBJ1-6, with 10 bases matching TRBD1. Germline trimming cut 7 bases from V and 9 bases from J; bases unmatched to any gene: 6. The CDR3 sequence is 14 residues long. Germline V gives CDR1 MDHEN, CDR2 SYDVKM. The CDR3 bases are TGTGCCAGCATACTCCGGGACAGGGGTTCACCCCTCCACTTT. As protein: CASILRDRGSPLHF.

The chain uses TRBV12-3 or TRBV12-4 and TRBJ2-3, with TRBD1 identical over 7 bases. The trim removed 5 bases at V and 2 bases at J, leaving 7 bases unmatched. The CDR3 loop spans 15 amino acids. The CDR3 loop reads CASSLGQTDTDTQYF. Written as DNA, the CDR3 is TGTGCCAGCAGTCTGGGACAGACTGACACAGATACGCAGTATTTT.